These 28 T cell receptor beta chains originate from one sample sequenced in a study of T cell responses to AZD1222 COVID-19 vaccine. Profiling relied on immunoSEQ multiplex PCR, and the TCRdb table lists in-frame clones only, not all of them. Among about 160,000 clones, 90% to 95% were seen once, and the ten largest hold under 6%. The material was peripheral blood, obtained 28 days after the second AZD1222 dose. All receptors come from an adult who received the AZD1222 COVID-19 vaccine.

The V call is TRBV29-1, the J call TRBJ1-2; D is possibly TRBD1 (5 bases). V shed 3 bases and J shed 8 bases, with 10 bases lying between them. CDR1 SQVTM and CDR2 ANQGSEA come from the germline V gene. The CDR3 runs 11 residues. The CDR3 DNA follows: TGCAGCGTTGACCCCGGGGGAGGCTACACCTTC. It is translated as CSVDPGGGYTF.

This clone was seen more than once but under ten times. The rearrangement joins TRBV4-1 to TRBJ2-2; D call uncertain. The V gene's germline CDR1 is MGHRA and CDR2 YSYEKL. V was shortened by 1 base and J by 1 base, with 7 bases between the two germline ends. This CDR3 comprises 15 residues. CDR3 amino acids: CASSQVLKNTGELFF. DNA for the CDR3: TGCGCCAGCAGCCAAGTCCTAAAGAACACCGGGGAGCTGTTTTTT.

J is TRBJ1-2 and V is TRBV28, with 8 nucleotides matching TRBD1. Per the germline V gene, CDR1 is MDHEN and CDR2 is SYDVKM. The CDR3 is 16 residues long. Trimming removed 5 bases from V and 5 bases from J; junction bases left unmatched: 13. The CDR3 protein is CASSTFTGGGQYGYTF. The CDR3 DNA sequence: TGTGCCAGCAGTACCTTTACAGGGGGTGGCCAATATGGCTACACCTTC.

The chain couples TRBV9 to TRBJ2-2; possible D gene TRBD2, 5 bases. Trimming stripped 0 bases from V and 6 bases from J, with 9 bases between. Germline V gives CDR1 SGDLS, CDR2 YYNGEE. This CDR3 has 14 amino acids. CDR3 residues: CASSVEELAGELFF. DNA for the CDR3: TGTGCCAGCAGCGTAGAAGAACTAGCCGGGGAGCTGTTTTTT.

This sequence joins TRBV7-8 and TRBJ1-1, with D unclear. The length of the CDR3 is 15 residues. Trimming removed 0 bases from V and 1 base from J, with 9 bases in between. Germline CDR1 and CDR2: SGHVS and FQNEAQ. As DNA, the CDR3 is TGTGCCAGCAGCTTAGCTTGGCTGACGAACACTGAAGCTTTCTTT. Translation gives CASSLAWLTNTEAFF.

The chain is built from TRBV9 and TRBJ2-4; no clear D gene. From germline, CDR1 is SGDLS and CDR2 YYNGEE. This CDR3 has 14 amino acids. Trimming took 4 bases from V and 6 from J, leaving 14 bases between them. This CDR3 reads CASSLFDGGNIQYF. In DNA form, the CDR3 reads TGTGCCAGCAGCCTCTTCGATGGCGGAAACATTCAGTACTTC.

The rearrangement links TRBV7-9 to TRBJ1-2; D is ambiguous. Germline lookup yields CDR1 SEHNR and CDR2 FQNEAQ (reference sequence). Between the trimmed V and J ends, which lost 3 bases and 10 bases, there was a span of 12 bases. The CDR3 has 12 amino acids. This chain's CDR3 is CASSFTREDYTF. The CDR3 coding sequence is TGTGCCAGCAGCTTTACTAGGGAGGACTACACCTTC.

V gene TRBV28 combines with J gene TRBJ2-7; 9 bases are a match to TRBD1. Trimming took 6 bases from V and 4 from J; bases not matched to a gene: 7. This CDR3 contains 14 residues. Germline V gene lookup returns CDR1 MDHEN and CDR2 SYDVKM. CDR3 coding DNA: TGTGCCAGCAGAGGGGTGGGACAGGGTTACGAGCAGTACTTC. Protein product: CASRGVGQGYEQYF.

This clone was seen a single time. The chain employs TRBV28 and TRBJ2-5, with 8 bases identical to TRBD2. The germline V gene has CDR1 MDHEN and CDR2 SYDVKM. The CDR3 covers 14 residues. The trim removed 11 bases at V and 3 bases at J, leaving 11 bases unmatched. CDR3 in DNA: TGTGCCGCCGAAGGGAGCGGGAGAAAAGAGACCCAGTACTTC. Translated, it gives CAAEGSGRKETQYF.

This clone was seen only once. The chain couples TRBV2 to TRBJ1-5; TRBD1 agrees at 11 bases. The germline CDR1 and CDR2 sequences are SNHLY and FYNNEI. V was pared by 9 bases and J by 2 bases, with 3 bases of the junction left unmatched. This CDR3 has 14 amino acids. CDR3 sequence: CASKGQGGNQPQHF. The CDR3 region has the DNA TGTGCCAGTAAGGGACAGGGGGGCAATCAGCCCCAGCATTTT.

This clone has more than one count but fewer than ten. The chain joins TRBV28 to TRBJ2-1; the D is unclear. CDR1 is MDHEN, CDR2 SYDVKM, per germline. The CDR3 loop spans 12 amino acids. Trimming took 6 bases from V and 12 from J, leaving 15 bases between them. For the CDR3, the DNA is TGTGCCAGCAGACCCCCCGGAGCATCGCAGTTCTTC. Translating it yields CASRPPGASQFF.

The CDR3 is CASSQRTSGSFSYNEQFF. In DNA, the CDR3 is TGTGCCAGCAGCCAACGGACTAGCGGGAGTTTTTCCTACAATGAGCAGTTCTTC. The chain is built from TRBV7-6 and TRBJ2-1; 13 positions agree with TRBD2. With 5 bases clipped from V and 1 base from J, the junction kept 8 bases outside the gene matches. Looked up from germline, CDR1 is SGHVS and CDR2 is FNYEAQ. This CDR3 is built from 18 residues.

The chain recombines TRBV4-1 with TRBJ2-1; 7 bases align to TRBD2. Germline loops: CDR1 MGHRA, CDR2 YSYEKL. The J segment lost 3 bases and the V segment lost 0 bases, leaving 5 bases of the junction unmatched. This CDR3 is built from 16 residues. Written as DNA, the CDR3 is TGCGCCAGCAGCCAAGATGCGGGGGTTCTCTACAATGAGCAGTTCTTC. Translated, it gives CASSQDAGVLYNEQFF.

The chain links TRBV7-2 to TRBJ1-5; TRBD1 is a possible D gene (6 bases). Trimming removed 5 bases at V and 3 bases at J, with 14 bases between. CDR1 and CDR2 (germline): SGHTA, FQGNSA. The CDR3 has 15 residues. CDR3 residues: CASSPPGADNQPQHF. In nucleotides, the CDR3 is TGTGCCAGCAGCCCACCAGGGGCGGACAATCAGCCCCAGCATTTT.

The CDR3 here is CSATPGRKLFF. Here the CDR3 DNA reads TGCAGTGCGACCCCAGGCCGAAAACTGTTTTTT. The rearrangement uses TRBV20-1 and TRBJ1-4; D is unresolved. This CDR3 is 11 amino acids long. Germline CDR1 reads DFQATT; CDR2 reads SNEGSKA (reference sequence). The V end lost 6 bases, the J end lost 10 bases, and 12 bases lay between the germline ends.

The chain links TRBV18 to TRBJ1-5; TRBD1 is a possible D gene (5 bases). The CDR3 extends over 15 amino acids. Per the germline V gene, CDR1 is KGHSH and CDR2 is LQKENI. V shed 4 bases and J shed 0 bases, with 10 bases lying between them. Written as DNA, the CDR3 is TGTGCCAGCTCACTGACAGACAGTAGCAATCAGCCCCAGCATTTT. It encodes CASSLTDSSNQPQHF.

This clone appeared once. V gene TRBV6-5 combines with J gene TRBJ2-7, with a possible D match to TRBD2 (6 bases). This CDR3 has 12 residues. Germline V gives CDR1 MNHEY, CDR2 SVGAGI. V dropped 6 bases and J dropped 7 bases, with 13 bases sitting between them. DNA of the CDR3: TGTGCCAGCAGAGGCCTAGCGTGGGAGCAGTACTTC. It is translated as CASRGLAWEQYF.

The V and J genes are TRBV27 and TRBJ2-5; 7 positions match TRBD1. V shed 1 base, J shed 4 bases, and the junction held 3 bases outside the gene matches. The length of the CDR3 is 14 residues. Germline loops: CDR1 MNHEY, CDR2 SMNVEV (reference sequence). The CDR3 nucleotides read TGTGCCAGCAGTTTATGGGCAGGGGGAGAGACCCAGTACTTC. This codes for CASSLWAGGETQYF.

The chain uses TRBV11-2 and TRBJ2-3; no clear D gene. CDR1 SGHAT and CDR2 FQNNGV come from the germline V gene. Deletions cut 2 bases from V and 6 bases from J, with 3 bases between. There are 11 residues in the CDR3. CDR3 residues: CASSLWDTQYF. For the CDR3, the DNA is TGTGCCAGCAGCTTATGGGATACGCAGTATTTT.

This chain joins TRBV4-3 and TRBJ2-2, with D hard to call. CDR1 LGHNA and CDR2 YSLEER come from the germline V gene. Trimming left V 4 bases short and J 2 bases short, with 8 bases between. The CDR3 length is 14 residues. DNA of the CDR3: TGCGCCAGCAGCCGCGGACCAAACACCGGGGAGCTGTTTTTT. This sequence encodes CASSRGPNTGELFF.

The J gene is TRBJ1-1, the V gene TRBV29-1, with D hard to call. The CDR3 spans 13 residues. Trimming pared 1 base from V and 0 bases from J, leaving 6 bases between. Germline V CDR1 and CDR2: SQVTM, ANQGSEA. DNA for the CDR3: TGCAGCGTTGAAGGCGGGGTGAACACTGAAGCTTTCTTT. Translated: CSVEGGVNTEAFF.

V and J are TRBV5-6 and TRBJ2-1; the match to TRBD2 covers 8 bases. CDR3 length equals 16 residues. The germline V gene encodes CDR1 SGHDT and CDR2 YYEEEE. The J segment lost 10 bases and the V segment lost 0 bases, leaving 12 bases of the junction unmatched. The CDR3 loop is CASSLDPAGERTEQFF. For the CDR3, the DNA is TGTGCCAGCAGCTTGGATCCAGCGGGAGAGCGCACAGAGCAGTTCTTC.

This chain links TRBV21-1 with TRBJ2-1; the table's D call of TRBD2 was not tested on the DNA. TRBV21-1 is flagged as a pseudogene. CDR3 length: 20 residues. CDR3 DNA sequence: TGTGCCAGCAGCAAACATACAGCGGGAGAACGAATCGTCTCCTACAATGAGCAGTTCTTC. Encoded protein: CASSKHTAGERIVSYNEQFF.

The gene calls are TRBV27 and TRBJ1-2; D unresolved. The CDR3 is made up of 15 amino acids. The germline CDR1 and CDR2 sequences are MNHEY and SMNVEV (reference sequence). Trimming took off 2 bases at V and 1 base at J, with 11 bases between the two ends. The DNA of the CDR3 is TGTGCCAGCAGTTTACGGGCCAGCTTTAACTATGGCTACACCTTC. Translating it yields CASSLRASFNYGYTF.

V is TRBV4-1 and J is TRBJ2-1; D unresolved. The germline CDR1 and CDR2 sequences are MGHRA and YSYEKL. Trimming took off 1 base at V and 1 base at J, with 11 bases between the two ends. The CDR3 totals 16 residues. The CDR3 spells CASSQVALGSYNEQFF. The CDR3 bases are TGCGCCAGCAGCCAAGTGGCCCTCGGGTCCTACAATGAGCAGTTCTTC.

V is TRBV28 and J is TRBJ1-6, with 10 bases fitting TRBD1. Germline V gene data show CDR1 as MDHEN and CDR2 as SYDVKM. This CDR3 is 18 amino acids long. The trim removed 5 bases at V and 7 bases at J, leaving 14 bases unmatched. The CDR3 spells CASSELSWDRGTNSPLHF. CDR3 coding DNA: TGTGCCAGCAGTGAGTTGAGTTGGGACAGGGGTACCAATTCACCCCTCCACTTT.

The DNA for the CDR3 is TGCAGCGGATCTCGACTGAACACTGAAGCTTTCTTT. Amino acid sequence: CSGSRLNTEAFF. This chain uses TRBV29-1 with TRBJ1-1; D is ambiguous. Germline V gene data show CDR1 as SQVTM and CDR2 as ANQGSEA. The CDR3 consists of 12 residues. V lost 7 bases and J 0 bases, leaving 9 bases between the germline ends.

The genes are TRBV6-5 and TRBJ1-2; D uncertain. Trimming shortened V by 6 bases and J by 1 base, and 9 bases separated the two germline ends. Germline CDR1 reads MNHEY; CDR2 reads SVGAGI. This CDR3 region has 13 residues. CDR3 DNA sequence: TGTGCCAGCAGGCGAGGGATTAACTATGGCTACACCTTC. Translated, it gives CASRRGINYGYTF.